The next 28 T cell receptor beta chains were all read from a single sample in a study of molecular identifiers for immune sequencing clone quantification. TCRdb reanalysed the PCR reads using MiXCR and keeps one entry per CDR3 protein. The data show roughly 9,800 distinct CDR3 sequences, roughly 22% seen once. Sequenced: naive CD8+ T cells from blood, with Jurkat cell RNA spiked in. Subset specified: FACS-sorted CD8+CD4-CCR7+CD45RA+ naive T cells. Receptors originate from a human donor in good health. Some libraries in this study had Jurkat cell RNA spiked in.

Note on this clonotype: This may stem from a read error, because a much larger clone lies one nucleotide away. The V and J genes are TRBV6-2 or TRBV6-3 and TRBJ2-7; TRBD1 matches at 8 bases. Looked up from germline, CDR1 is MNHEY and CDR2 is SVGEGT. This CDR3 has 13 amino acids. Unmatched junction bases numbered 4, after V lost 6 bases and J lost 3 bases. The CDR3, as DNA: TGTGCCAGCAGGCCAGGGGGCGGCTACGAGCAGTACTTC. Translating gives CASRPGGGYEQYF.

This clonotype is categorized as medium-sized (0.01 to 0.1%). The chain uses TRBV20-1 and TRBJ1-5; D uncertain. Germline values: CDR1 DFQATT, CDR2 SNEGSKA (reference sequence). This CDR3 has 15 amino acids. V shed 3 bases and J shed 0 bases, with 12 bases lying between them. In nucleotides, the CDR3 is TGCAGTGCTAGCTACTTCGAGAATAGCAATCAGCCCCAGCATTTT. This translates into CSASYFENSNQPQHF.

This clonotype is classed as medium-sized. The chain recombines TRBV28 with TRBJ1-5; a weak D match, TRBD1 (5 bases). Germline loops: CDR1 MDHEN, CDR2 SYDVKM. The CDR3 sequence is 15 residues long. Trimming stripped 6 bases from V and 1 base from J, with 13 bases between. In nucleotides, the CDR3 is TGTGCCAGCAGCCGCGTAGGGGCCAGCAATCAGCCCCAGCATTTT. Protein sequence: CASSRVGASNQPQHF.

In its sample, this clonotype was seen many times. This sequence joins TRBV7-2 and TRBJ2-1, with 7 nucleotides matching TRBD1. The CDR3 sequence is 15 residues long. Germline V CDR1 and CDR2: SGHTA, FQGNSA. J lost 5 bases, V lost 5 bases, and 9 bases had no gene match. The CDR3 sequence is CASSRPGTVHNEQFF. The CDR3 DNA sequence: TGTGCCAGCAGCCGGCCCGGGACAGTACACAATGAGCAGTTCTTC.

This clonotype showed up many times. The CDR3 DNA follows: TGCGCCAGCAGCCAAGGATTTAGCGGGGGAGCGGTTGGAAATACGCAGTATTTT. Protein product: CASSQGFSGGAVGNTQYF. This chain links TRBV4-3 with TRBJ2-3, with 9 bases aligning to TRBD2. The CDR3 totals 18 residues. Germline loops: CDR1 LGHNA, CDR2 YSLEER. V lost 1 base, J lost 7 bases, and 15 bases stayed unmatched.

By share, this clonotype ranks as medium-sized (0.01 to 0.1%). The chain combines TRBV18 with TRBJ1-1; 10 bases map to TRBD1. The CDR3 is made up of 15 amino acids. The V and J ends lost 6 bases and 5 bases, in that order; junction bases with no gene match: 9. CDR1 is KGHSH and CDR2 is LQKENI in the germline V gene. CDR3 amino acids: CASSPTGGGYTEAFF. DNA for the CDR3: TGTGCCAGCTCTCCGACAGGGGGCGGGTATACTGAAGCTTTCTTT.

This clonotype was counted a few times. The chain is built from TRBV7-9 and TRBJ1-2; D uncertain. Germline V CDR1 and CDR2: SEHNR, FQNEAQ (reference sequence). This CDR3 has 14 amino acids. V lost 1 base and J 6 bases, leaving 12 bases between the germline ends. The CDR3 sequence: CASSLGLTSDGYTF. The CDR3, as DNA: TGTGCCAGCAGCTTAGGTTTAACATCCGATGGCTACACCTTC.

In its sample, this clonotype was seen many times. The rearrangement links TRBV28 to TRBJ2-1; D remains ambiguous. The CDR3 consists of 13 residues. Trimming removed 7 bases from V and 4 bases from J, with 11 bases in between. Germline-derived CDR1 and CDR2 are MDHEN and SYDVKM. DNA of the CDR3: TGTGCCAGCACCCCTCCCGGGTACAATGAGCAGTTCTTC. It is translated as CASTPPGYNEQFF.

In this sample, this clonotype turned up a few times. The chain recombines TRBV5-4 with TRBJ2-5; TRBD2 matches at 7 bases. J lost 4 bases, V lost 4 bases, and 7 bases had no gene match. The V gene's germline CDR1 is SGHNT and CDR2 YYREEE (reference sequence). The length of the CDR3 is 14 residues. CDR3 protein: CASSLWTSIETQYF. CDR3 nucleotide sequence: TGTGCCAGCAGCCTATGGACTAGTATAGAGACCCAGTACTTC.

The CDR3 loop is CAIRISGSSYEQYF. The CDR3 DNA follows: TGTGCCATCAGAATTAGCGGAAGCTCCTACGAGCAGTACTTC. J is TRBJ2-7 and V is TRBV10-3, with TRBD2 as a possible D gene (6 bases). V was shortened by 6 bases and J by 0 bases, with 12 bases between the two germline ends. This CDR3 has 14 residues. Germline loops: CDR1 ENHRY, CDR2 SYGVKD.

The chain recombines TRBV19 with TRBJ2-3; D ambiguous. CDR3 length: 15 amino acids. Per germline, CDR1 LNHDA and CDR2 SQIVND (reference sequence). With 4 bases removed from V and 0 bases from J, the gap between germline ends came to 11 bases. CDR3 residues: CASSTTPPSTDTQYF. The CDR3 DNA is TGTGCCAGTAGTACCACCCCCCCCAGCACAGATACGCAGTATTTT.

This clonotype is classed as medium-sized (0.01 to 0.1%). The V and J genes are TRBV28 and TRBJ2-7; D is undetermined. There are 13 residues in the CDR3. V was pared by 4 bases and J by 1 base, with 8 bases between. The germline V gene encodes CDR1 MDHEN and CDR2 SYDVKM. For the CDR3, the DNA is TGTGCCAGCAGTTCGGACGGATCCTACGAGCAGTACTTC. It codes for CASSSDGSYEQYF.

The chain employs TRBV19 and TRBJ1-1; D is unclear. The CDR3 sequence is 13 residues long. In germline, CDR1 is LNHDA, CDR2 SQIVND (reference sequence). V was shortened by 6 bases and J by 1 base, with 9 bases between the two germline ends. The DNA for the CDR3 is TGTGCCAGTAGCGATGGGGAGAACACTGAAGCTTTCTTT. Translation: CASSDGENTEAFF.

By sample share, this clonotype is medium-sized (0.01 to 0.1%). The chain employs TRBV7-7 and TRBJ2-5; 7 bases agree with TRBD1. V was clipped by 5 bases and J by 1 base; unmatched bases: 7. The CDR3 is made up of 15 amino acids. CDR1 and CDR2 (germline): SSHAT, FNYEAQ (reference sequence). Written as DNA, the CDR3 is TGTGCCAGCAGCGCCACCCCAGGGGGCCAAGAGACCCAGTACTTC. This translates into CASSATPGGQETQYF.

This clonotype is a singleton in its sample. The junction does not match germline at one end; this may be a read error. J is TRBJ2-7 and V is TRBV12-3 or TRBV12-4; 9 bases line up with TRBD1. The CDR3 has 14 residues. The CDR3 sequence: CTSSLRDRDEEQYF. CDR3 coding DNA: TGTACCAGCAGCCTCCGGGACAGGGATGAGGAACAGTACTTC.

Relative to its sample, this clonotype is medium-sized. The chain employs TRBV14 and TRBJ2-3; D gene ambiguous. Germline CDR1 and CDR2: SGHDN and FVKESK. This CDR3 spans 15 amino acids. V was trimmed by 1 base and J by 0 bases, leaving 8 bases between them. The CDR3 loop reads CASSQGHTSTDTQYF. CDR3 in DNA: TGTGCCAGCAGCCAAGGGCATACCAGCACAGATACGCAGTATTTT.

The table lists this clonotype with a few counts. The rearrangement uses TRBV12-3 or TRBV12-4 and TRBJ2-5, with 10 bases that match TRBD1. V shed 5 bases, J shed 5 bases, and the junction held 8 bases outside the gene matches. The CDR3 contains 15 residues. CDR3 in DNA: TGTGCCAGCAGTCCGGACAGGGGGGTAGGGGAGACCCAGTACTTC. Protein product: CASSPDRGVGETQYF.

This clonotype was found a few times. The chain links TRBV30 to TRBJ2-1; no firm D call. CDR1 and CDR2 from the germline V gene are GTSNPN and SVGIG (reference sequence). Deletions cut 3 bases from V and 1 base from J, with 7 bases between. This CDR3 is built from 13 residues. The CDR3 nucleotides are TGTGCCTGGAGCCTCGGGTCCTACAATGAGCAGTTCTTC. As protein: CAWSLGSYNEQFF.

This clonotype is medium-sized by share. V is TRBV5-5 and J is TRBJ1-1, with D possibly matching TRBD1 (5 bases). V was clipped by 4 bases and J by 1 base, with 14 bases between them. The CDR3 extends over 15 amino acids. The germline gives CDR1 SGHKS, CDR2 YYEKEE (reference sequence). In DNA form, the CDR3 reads TGTGCCAGCAGCCGTAGCTGGGACGGGAACACTGAAGCTTTCTTT. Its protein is CASSRSWDGNTEAFF.

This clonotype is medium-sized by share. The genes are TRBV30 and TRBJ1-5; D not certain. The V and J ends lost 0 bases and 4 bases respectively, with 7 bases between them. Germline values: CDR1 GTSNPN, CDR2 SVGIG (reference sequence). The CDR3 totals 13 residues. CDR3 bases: TGTGCCTGGAGTGTATTAGGGAATCAGCCCCAGCATTTT. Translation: CAWSVLGNQPQHF. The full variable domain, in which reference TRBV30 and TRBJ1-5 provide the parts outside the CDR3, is SQTIHQWPATLVQPVGSPLSLECTVEGTSNPNLYWYRQAAGRGLQLLFYSVGIGQISSEVPQNLSASRPQDRQFILSSKKLLLSDSGFYLCAWSVLGNQPQHFGDGTRLSIL.

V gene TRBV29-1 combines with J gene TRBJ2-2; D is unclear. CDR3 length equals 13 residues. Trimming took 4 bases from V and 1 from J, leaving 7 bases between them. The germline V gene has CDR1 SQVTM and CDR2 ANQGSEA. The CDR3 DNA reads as TGCAGCGTTGGCATACTGAACACCGGGGAGCTGTTTTTT. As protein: CSVGILNTGELFF.

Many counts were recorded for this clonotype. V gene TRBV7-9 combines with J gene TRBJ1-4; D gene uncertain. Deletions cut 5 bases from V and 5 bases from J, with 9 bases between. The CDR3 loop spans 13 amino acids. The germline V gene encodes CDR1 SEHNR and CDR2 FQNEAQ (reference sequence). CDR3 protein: CASSPDGNEKLFF. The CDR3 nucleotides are TGTGCCAGCAGCCCAGACGGGAATGAAAAACTGTTTTTT.

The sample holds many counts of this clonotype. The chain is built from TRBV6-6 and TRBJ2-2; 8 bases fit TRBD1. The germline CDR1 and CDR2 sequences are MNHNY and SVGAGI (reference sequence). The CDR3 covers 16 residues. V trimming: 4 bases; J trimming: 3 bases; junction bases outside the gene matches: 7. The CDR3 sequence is CASSSPRDRYTGELFF. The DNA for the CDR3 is TGTGCCAGCAGTTCTCCCCGGGACAGGTACACCGGGGAGCTGTTTTTT.

In DNA form, the CDR3 reads TGTGCCAGCAGCCATCTTTACCAAGCGGGGGCCCCCGGGGAGCTGTTTTTT. It yields the protein CASSHLYQAGAPGELFF. The chain joins TRBV3-1 to TRBJ2-2, with 8 bases aligning to TRBD2. The CDR3 has 17 residues. CDR1 and CDR2 from the germline V gene are LGHDT and YNNKEL (reference sequence). V was pared by 3 bases and J by 6 bases, with 12 bases of the junction left unmatched.

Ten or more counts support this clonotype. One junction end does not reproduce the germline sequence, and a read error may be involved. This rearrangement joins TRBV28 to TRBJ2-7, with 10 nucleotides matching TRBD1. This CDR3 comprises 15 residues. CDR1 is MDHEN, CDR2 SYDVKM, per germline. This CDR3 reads CASSLFRTGGYGQYF. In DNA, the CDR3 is TGTGCCAGCAGTTTATTTCGGACAGGGGGGTACGGGCAGTACTTC.

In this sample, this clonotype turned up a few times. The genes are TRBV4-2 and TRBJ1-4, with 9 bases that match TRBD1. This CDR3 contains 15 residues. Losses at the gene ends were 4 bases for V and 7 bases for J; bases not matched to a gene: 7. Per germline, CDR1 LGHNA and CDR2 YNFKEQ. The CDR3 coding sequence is TGTGCCAGCAGCCTCCCGGGGACAGGGATTGAAAAACTGTTTTTT. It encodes CASSLPGTGIEKLFF.

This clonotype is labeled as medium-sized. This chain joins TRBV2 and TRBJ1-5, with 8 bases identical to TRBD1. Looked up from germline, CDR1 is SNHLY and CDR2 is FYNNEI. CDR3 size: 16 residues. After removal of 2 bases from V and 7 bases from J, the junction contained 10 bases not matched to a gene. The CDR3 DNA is TGTGCCAGCAGTGAAACTACAGGGGGTTTTAGCCAGCCCCAGCATTTT. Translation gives CASSETTGGFSQPQHF.

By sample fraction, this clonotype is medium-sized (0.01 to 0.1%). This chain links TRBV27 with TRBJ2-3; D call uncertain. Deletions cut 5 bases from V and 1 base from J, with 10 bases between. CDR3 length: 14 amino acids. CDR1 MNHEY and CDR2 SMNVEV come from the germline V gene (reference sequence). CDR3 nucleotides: TGTGCCAGCAGTCTCCAGGTCGGCACAGATACGCAGTATTTT. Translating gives CASSLQVGTDTQYF.